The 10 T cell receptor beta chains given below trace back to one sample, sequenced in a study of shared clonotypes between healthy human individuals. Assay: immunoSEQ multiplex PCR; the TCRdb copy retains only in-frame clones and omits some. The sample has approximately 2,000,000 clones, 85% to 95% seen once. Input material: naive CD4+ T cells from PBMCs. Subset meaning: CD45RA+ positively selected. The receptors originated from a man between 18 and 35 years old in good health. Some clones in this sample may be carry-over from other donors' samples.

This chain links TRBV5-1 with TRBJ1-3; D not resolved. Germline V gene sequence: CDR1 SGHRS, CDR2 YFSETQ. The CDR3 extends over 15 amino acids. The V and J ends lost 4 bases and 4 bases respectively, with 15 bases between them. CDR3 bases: TGCGCCAGCAGCAGGAACCCTCCAGACGGAAACACCATATATTTT. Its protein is CASSRNPPDGNTIYF.

This CDR3 reads CASSVDRGLGNEQFF. The CDR3, as DNA: TGTGCCAGCAGTGTTGACAGGGGTTTAGGGAATGAGCAGTTCTTC. The rearrangement uses TRBV2 and TRBJ2-1; 8 bases fit TRBD1. This CDR3 spans 15 amino acids. CDR1 is SNHLY and CDR2 is FYNNEI in the germline V gene. V lost 4 bases to trimming and J lost 7 bases; unmatched junction nucleotides: 9.

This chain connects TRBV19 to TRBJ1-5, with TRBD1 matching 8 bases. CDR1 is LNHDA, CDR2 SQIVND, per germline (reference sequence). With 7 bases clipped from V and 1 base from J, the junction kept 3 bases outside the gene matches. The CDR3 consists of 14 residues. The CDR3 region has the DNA TGTGCCAGTACGGACAGGGTAAGCAATCAGCCCCAGCATTTT. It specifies CASTDRVSNQPQHF.

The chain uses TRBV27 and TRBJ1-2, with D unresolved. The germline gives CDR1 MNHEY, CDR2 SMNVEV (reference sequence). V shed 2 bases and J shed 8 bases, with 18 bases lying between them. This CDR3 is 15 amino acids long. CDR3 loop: CASSLAGQYLSGYTF. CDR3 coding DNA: TGTGCCAGCAGTTTAGCGGGCCAGTATCTTTCCGGCTACACCTTC.

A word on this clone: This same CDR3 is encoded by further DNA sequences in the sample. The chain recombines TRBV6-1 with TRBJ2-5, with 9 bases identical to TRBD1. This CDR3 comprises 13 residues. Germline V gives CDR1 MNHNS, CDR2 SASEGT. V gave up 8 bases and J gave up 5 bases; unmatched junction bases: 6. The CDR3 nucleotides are TGTGCCAGCTCTAGGGACAGGGAGGAGACCCAGTACTTC. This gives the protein CASSRDREETQYF.

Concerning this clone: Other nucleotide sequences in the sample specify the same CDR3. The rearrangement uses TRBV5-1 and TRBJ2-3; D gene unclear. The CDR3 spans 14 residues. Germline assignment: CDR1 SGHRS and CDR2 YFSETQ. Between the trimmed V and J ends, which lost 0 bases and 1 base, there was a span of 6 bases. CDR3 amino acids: CASSLVAGTDTQYF. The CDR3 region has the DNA TGCGCCAGCAGCTTGGTAGCCGGCACAGATACGCAGTATTTT.

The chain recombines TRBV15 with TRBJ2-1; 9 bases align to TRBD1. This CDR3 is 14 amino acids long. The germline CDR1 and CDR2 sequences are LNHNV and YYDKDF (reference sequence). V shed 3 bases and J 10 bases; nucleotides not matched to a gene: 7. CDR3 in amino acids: CATSRWGQGSEQFF. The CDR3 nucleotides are TGTGCCACCAGCAGGTGGGGACAGGGCTCGGAGCAGTTCTTC.

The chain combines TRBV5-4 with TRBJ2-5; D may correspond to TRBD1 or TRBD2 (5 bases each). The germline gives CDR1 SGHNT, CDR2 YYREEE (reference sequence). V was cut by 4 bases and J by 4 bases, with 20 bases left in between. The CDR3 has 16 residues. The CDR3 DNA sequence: TGTGCCAGCAGCCCCATGGGGCAGGGAGTGATAGAGACCCAGTACTTC. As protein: CASSPMGQGVIETQYF.

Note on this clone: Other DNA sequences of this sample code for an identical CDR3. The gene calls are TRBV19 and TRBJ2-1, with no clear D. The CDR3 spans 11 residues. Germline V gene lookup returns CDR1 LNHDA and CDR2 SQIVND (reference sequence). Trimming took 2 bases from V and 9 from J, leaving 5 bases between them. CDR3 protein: CASSIWGEQFF. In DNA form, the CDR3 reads TGTGCCAGTAGTATATGGGGTGAGCAGTTCTTC.

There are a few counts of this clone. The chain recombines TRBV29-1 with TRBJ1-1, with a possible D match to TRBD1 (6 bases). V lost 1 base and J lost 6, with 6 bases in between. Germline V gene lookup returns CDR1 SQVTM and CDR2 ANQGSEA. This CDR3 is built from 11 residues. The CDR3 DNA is TGCAGCGTTGAAGCAGGGGCTGAAGCTTTCTTT. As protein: CSVEAGAEAFF.